These 32 T cell receptor beta chains were all obtained from the same sample, sequenced in a study of response to subunit inactivated influenza vaccine. From the RT-PCR reads, TCRdb called clonotypes with MiXCR, one entry per CDR3 protein. The sample holds fewer than 600,000 distinct CDR3 sequences; approximately 7.7% are singletons and the top ten take around 13%. The sample in question was PBMCs from blood, obtained less than 25 months after vaccination. The receptors shown here come from a man aged 50 to 69 who received an inactivated influenza vaccine.

The chain couples TRBV12-3 or TRBV12-4 to TRBJ1-2, with D possibly TRBD1 on 5 matching bases. CDR3 length equals 15 residues. Trimming removed 2 bases at V and 3 bases at J, with 13 bases between. This chain's CDR3 is CASSLRAGQYYGYTF. Here the CDR3 DNA reads TGTGCCAGCAGTTTAAGGGCGGGGCAGTACTATGGCTACACCTTC.

The table lists this clonotype with a few counts. This chain links TRBV28 with TRBJ1-5; TRBD1 might be the D (5 bases). Trimming cost V 1 base and J 4 bases, with 11 bases left between them. This CDR3 is built from 15 residues. CDR1 and CDR2 from the germline V gene are MDHEN and SYDVKM. DNA for the CDR3: TGTGCCAGCAGTTTATTCCGGGGCTTTAATCAGCCCCAGCATTTT. This translates into CASSLFRGFNQPQHF.

The chain is built from TRBV14 and TRBJ2-7; 8 positions agree with TRBD1. V gave up 0 bases and J gave up 3 bases; unmatched junction bases: 10. Per the germline V gene, CDR1 is SGHDN and CDR2 is FVKESK. The CDR3 runs to 17 residues. The CDR3 reads CASSQDWSGQGYYEQYF. Written as DNA, the CDR3 is TGTGCCAGCAGCCAAGATTGGAGCGGACAGGGTTACTACGAGCAGTACTTC.

The sample holds a few counts of this clonotype. The chain links TRBV30 to TRBJ2-1; D gene ambiguous. The germline V gene has CDR1 GTSNPN and CDR2 SVGIG (reference sequence). Between the trimmed V and J ends, which lost 0 bases and 3 bases, there was a span of 18 bases. The CDR3 loop spans 17 amino acids. CDR3 DNA: TGTGCCTGGAGTGTACGGGCCGGACCCCCCCTCTACAATGAGCAGTTCTTC. It is translated as CAWSVRAGPPLYNEQFF.

This rearrangement joins TRBV9 to TRBJ2-7; no reliable D call. The ends were cut back, 0 bases at V and 0 bases at J, with 10 bases in the middle. In germline, CDR1 is SGDLS, CDR2 YYNGEE. This CDR3 is 15 amino acids long. Written as DNA, the CDR3 is TGTGCCAGCAGCGTAGATGCCCAGAGCTCCTACGAGCAGTACTTC. This encodes CASSVDAQSSYEQYF.

The gene calls are TRBV7-9 and TRBJ2-2, with D tentatively TRBD2 (5 bases). V lost 5 bases, J lost 1 base, and 11 bases lay in between. This CDR3 has 15 residues. Germline CDR1 SEHNR, CDR2 FQNEAQ (reference sequence). CDR3 sequence: CASSIARGNTGELFF. In nucleotides, the CDR3 is TGTGCCAGCAGCATCGCTCGGGGGAACACCGGGGAGCTGTTTTTT.

This clonotype has only a few counts. V gene TRBV28 combines with J gene TRBJ1-4, with D uncertain. Germline V gene data show CDR1 as MDHEN and CDR2 as SYDVKM. The CDR3 is 14 residues long. Between the trimmed V and J ends, which lost 3 bases and 5 bases, there was a span of 10 bases. The CDR3 sequence is CASSLRLFNEKLFF. In nucleotides, the CDR3 is TGTGCCAGCAGTTTGCGGCTGTTCAATGAAAAACTGTTTTTT.

This clonotype was counted ten times or more. This CDR3 reads CASSWWTSPTPEQFF. Here the CDR3 DNA reads TGTGCCAGCAGCTGGTGGACTAGTCCCACACCCGAGCAGTTCTTC. The V and J genes are TRBV7-9 and TRBJ2-1; 7 bases agree with TRBD2. V gave up 4 bases and J gave up 10 bases; unmatched junction bases: 13. This CDR3 has 15 residues. Germline V lookup: CDR1 SEHNR, CDR2 FQNEAQ (reference sequence). Full variable domain (outside the CDR3, taken from reference TRBV7-9 and TRBJ2-1): DTGVSQNPRHKITKRGQNVTFRCDPISEHNRLYWYRQTLGQGPEFLTYFQNEAQLEKSRLLSDRFSAERPKGSFSTLEIQRTEQGDSAMYLCASSWWTSPTPEQFFGPGTRLTVL.

This clonotype came up many times. V usage is TRBV24-1 and J usage is TRBJ2-1, with 10 bases fitting TRBD2. This CDR3 contains 16 residues. V trimming: 5 bases; J trimming: 5 bases; junction bases outside the gene matches: 8. Germline CDR1 KGHDR, CDR2 SFDVKD. The CDR3 reads CATSALSGGKDNEQFF. The CDR3 region has the DNA TGTGCCACCAGTGCCCTTAGCGGGGGGAAAGACAATGAGCAGTTCTTC.

This chain links TRBV10-3 with TRBJ2-3; TRBD2 aligns across 9 bases. The CDR3 contains 15 residues. V shed 2 bases and J 4 bases; nucleotides not matched to a gene: 4. CDR1 and CDR2 from the germline V gene are ENHRY and SYGVKD. The chain's CDR3 is CAISEGLAGPDTQYF. CDR3 DNA sequence: TGTGCCATCAGTGAGGGTCTAGCGGGGCCAGATACGCAGTATTTT.

In this sample, this clonotype turned up many times. The V call is TRBV15, the J call TRBJ2-1; TRBD1 is a possible D gene (6 bases). The CDR3 covers 15 residues. Per the germline V gene, CDR1 is LNHNV and CDR2 is YYDKDF (reference sequence). V lost 1 base and J lost 2, with 9 bases in between. DNA for the CDR3: TGTGCCACCAGCAGAGGCAGGGGAACCTACAATGAGCAGTTCTTC. This encodes CATSRGRGTYNEQFF.

A remark on this clonotype: Compared with germline, one end of the junction differs, possibly owing to a read error. The V gene is TRBV4-1, the J gene TRBJ1-1, with D unresolved. This CDR3 has 14 residues. Germline V CDR1 and CDR2: MGHRA, YSYEKL. CDR3 DNA: TGCGCCAGCAGCCAAGAGTGGGAGAACACTGAAGTTTTCTTT. Translated: CASSQEWENTEVFF.

This clonotype was recorded many times. The rearrangement links TRBV4-1 to TRBJ2-1, with D perhaps matching TRBD2 (5 bases). Trimming shortened V by 0 bases and J by 3 bases, and 18 bases separated the two germline ends. The germline gives CDR1 MGHRA, CDR2 YSYEKL. The CDR3 runs 18 residues. The DNA of the CDR3 is TGCGCCAGCAGCCAAGATTTACTGTTGAGGGAGCGCTACAATGAGCAGTTCTTC. Translation gives CASSQDLLLRERYNEQFF.

This clonotype was counted at least ten times. The chain joins TRBV7-2 to TRBJ2-1; 7 bases match TRBD2. The junction had 10 bases not matched to a gene; V was cut back by 2 bases and J by 6 bases. The CDR3 is made up of 16 amino acids. Germline V CDR1 and CDR2: SGHTA, FQGNSA. CDR3 DNA sequence: TGTGCCAGCAGCTTATCACTAGCGAATGGAGGCAATGAGCAGTTCTTC. The encoded protein is CASSLSLANGGNEQFF.

This rearrangement joins TRBV10-3 to TRBJ1-1, with D uncertain. V lost 7 bases, J lost 0 bases, and 9 bases lay in between. The V gene's germline CDR1 is ENHRY and CDR2 SYGVKD. The CDR3 loop spans 13 amino acids. CDR3 in amino acids: CAIKGLLNTEAFF. In nucleotides, the CDR3 is TGTGCCATCAAAGGTCTCCTGAACACTGAAGCTTTCTTT.

The rearrangement joins TRBV6-5 to TRBJ2-5; the match to TRBD1 covers 9 bases. This CDR3 region has 15 residues. The ends lost 4 bases at V and 2 bases at J; junction bases unmatched: 5. Germline lookup yields CDR1 MNHEY and CDR2 SVGAGI. The CDR3 loop is CASSSDRGRQETQYF. In nucleotides, the CDR3 is TGTGCCAGCAGTTCGGACAGGGGCAGGCAAGAGACCCAGTACTTC.

This clonotype was seen a handful of times. This chain links TRBV7-8 with TRBJ1-2; 7 bases align to TRBD1. There are 15 residues in the CDR3. Germline CDR1 and CDR2: SGHVS and FQNEAQ. Losses at the gene ends were 1 base for V and 8 bases for J; bases not matched to a gene: 10. In DNA, the CDR3 is TGTGCCAGCAGCTTAGGGAGGACAGGAAACAGGGGCTACACCTTC. Translating it yields CASSLGRTGNRGYTF.

This clonotype was detected many times. The chain links TRBV18 to TRBJ1-2; 9 nucleotides align to TRBD1. Germline CDR1 is KGHSH and CDR2 is LQKENI. The CDR3 totals 15 residues. Unmatched junction bases numbered 9, after V lost 6 bases and J lost 4 bases. In DNA, the CDR3 is TGTGCCAGCTCGCTGGACGGGACAGGGATCTATGGCTACACCTTC. Encoded protein: CASSLDGTGIYGYTF.

This clonotype was observed many times. The chain combines TRBV20-1 with TRBJ2-2; TRBD1 matches at 8 bases. Germline values: CDR1 DFQATT, CDR2 SNEGSKA (reference sequence). The length of the CDR3 is 15 residues. After removal of 6 bases from V and 7 bases from J, the junction contained 13 bases not matched to a gene. For the CDR3, the DNA is TGCAGTGCCAAACGACAGGGGTCGGCAGTCGGGGAGCTGTTTTTT. This codes for CSAKRQGSAVGELFF.

This clonotype was picked up many times. The chain employs TRBV12-3 or TRBV12-4 and TRBJ1-2; weak D call: TRBD1 (5 bases). The CDR3 has 14 residues. The V and J ends lost 3 bases and 0 bases respectively, with 8 bases between them. The CDR3 sequence: CASSFGTANYGYTF. CDR3 in DNA: TGTGCCAGCAGTTTTGGGACGGCTAACTATGGCTACACCTTC.

This clonotype was recorded a few times. CDR3: CASSQGAETQYF. For the CDR3, the DNA is TGTGCCAGCAGCCAGGGTGCGGAGACCCAGTACTTC. The chain uses TRBV3-1 and TRBJ2-5; no definite D call. CDR3 size: 12 residues. With 3 bases removed from V and 5 bases from J, the gap between germline ends came to 7 bases. CDR1 and CDR2 (germline): LGHDT, YNNKEL (reference sequence).

This sequence joins TRBV15 and TRBJ2-3; a possible D gene is TRBD2 (5 bases). The germline gives CDR1 LNHNV, CDR2 YYDKDF (reference sequence). The CDR3 is 19 amino acids. V dropped 5 bases and J dropped 0 bases, with 24 bases sitting between them. CDR3 nucleotides: TGTGCCACCAGCCACTCCCGGGGAGCAGTTGGATCTAGCACAGATACGCAGTATTTT. Translated: CATSHSRGAVGSSTDTQYF.

This clonotype appeared a few times. V is TRBV2 and J is TRBJ2-3; 9 nucleotides align to TRBD1. Unmatched junction bases numbered 23, after V lost 8 bases and J lost 2 bases. From germline, CDR1 is SNHLY and CDR2 FYNNEI. The CDR3 is 20 residues long. CDR3 DNA: TGTGCCAGCGACGCAATACGGGACAGGGTTGCTCATAGGGCCACAGATACGCAGTATTTT. It yields the protein CASDAIRDRVAHRATDTQYF.

This chain connects TRBV7-9 to TRBJ2-3; no clear D. This CDR3 contains 14 residues. From germline, CDR1 is SEHNR and CDR2 FQNEAQ (reference sequence). V was shortened by 4 bases and J by 0 bases, with 8 bases between the two germline ends. CDR3 nucleotide sequence: TGTGCCAGCAGCTGGACCGTTAGCACAGATACGCAGTATTTT. It yields the protein CASSWTVSTDTQYF.

The chain is built from TRBV18 and TRBJ2-1; TRBD1 aligns across 10 bases. The V segment lost 4 bases and the J segment 7 bases; nucleotides outside the gene matches: 16. This CDR3 is built from 18 residues. Per the germline V gene, CDR1 is KGHSH and CDR2 is LQKENI. Here the CDR3 DNA reads TGTGCCAGCTCACTAAGTATCTATAGACAGGGGGCTCGTAATGAGCAGTTCTTC. Protein sequence: CASSLSIYRQGARNEQFF.

The chain employs TRBV7-3 and TRBJ1-6, with 9 bases lining up with TRBD1. Germline-derived CDR1 and CDR2 are SGHTA and FQGTGA. This CDR3 region has 14 residues. V dropped 5 bases and J dropped 10; count of bases not matched to a gene: 6. The CDR3 region has the DNA TGTGCCAGCAGCCCCACAGGGGGCAGATCACCCCTCCACTTT. Protein: CASSPTGGRSPLHF.

This rearrangement joins TRBV12-3 or TRBV12-4 to TRBJ2-7, with 8 bases lining up with TRBD1. V was pared by 3 bases and J by 6 bases, with 1 base of the junction left unmatched. CDR3 length: 12 amino acids. DNA for the CDR3: TGTGCCAGCAGTTTCGACAGGGGCGAGCAGTACTTC. Encoded protein: CASSFDRGEQYF.

V gene TRBV5-1 combines with J gene TRBJ2-4, with unresolved D. Trimming cost V 4 bases and J 0 bases, with 14 bases left between them. Germline loops: CDR1 SGHRS, CDR2 YFSETQ. The CDR3 has 16 residues. The CDR3 region is CASSPDPTVAKNIQYF. CDR3 bases: TGCGCCAGCAGCCCAGATCCTACAGTAGCCAAAAACATTCAGTACTTC.

This clonotype was detected many times. V usage is TRBV10-3 and J usage is TRBJ1-6; 8 nucleotides align to TRBD1. The junction had 8 bases not matched to a gene; V was cut back by 6 bases and J by 10 bases. CDR1 and CDR2 from the germline V gene are ENHRY and SYGVKD. The CDR3 runs to 14 residues. Here the CDR3 reads CAISPGQDSSPLHF. DNA for the CDR3: TGTGCCATCAGCCCGGGACAGGACTCATCACCCCTCCACTTT.

Turning to this clonotype: A junction end diverges from the germline sequence, so it may reflect a read error. V is TRBV7-2 and J is TRBJ2-2; no firm D call. The germline V gene encodes CDR1 SGHTA and CDR2 FQGNSA. CDR3 size: 16 residues. In DNA, the CDR3 is TGTGCCAGCAGCTTGAATAGTGGACCGAACTCCGGGGAGCTGTTTTTT. It translates to CASSLNSGPNSGELFF.

This clonotype has ten or more counts. In nucleotides, the CDR3 is TGTGCCAGCAGCTTCAATATGGCCGGGACTAGCGGTAAGAATGAGCAGTTCTTC. Protein product: CASSFNMAGTSGKNEQFF. The V call is TRBV11-3, the J call TRBJ2-1; TRBD2 matches at 11 bases. Per germline, CDR1 SGHNT and CDR2 YENEEA. This CDR3 region has 18 residues. The J segment lost 7 bases and the V segment lost 3 bases, leaving 14 bases of the junction unmatched.

This clonotype occurred many times. This rearrangement joins TRBV12-3 or TRBV12-4 to TRBJ1-5; 9 bases fit TRBD1. Trimming at V came to 6 bases and at J to 0 bases, leaving 6 bases not matched to a gene. The length of the CDR3 is 16 residues. This CDR3 is CASRKGQGYSNQPQHF. The CDR3 DNA reads TGTGCCAGCAGAAAGGGACAGGGCTATAGCAATCAGCCCCAGCATTTT.